The clone carrying this T cell receptor beta chain was seen a handful of times. The sample comes from a study of blood T cells in healthy people across ages. Using a J-beta primer mix together with a sample-barcoded 5' primer, a second PCR was run for about 7 to 12 cycles. There were at least 2.5 million CDR3-containing paired-end reads obtained from each sample. TCRdb recomputed calls from the 5' RACE reads with MiXCR, one row per CDR3 protein. In the table there are 1,800,000 or so distinct CDR3 sequences, about two fifths of which are singletons. Germline CDR1 MDHEN, CDR2 SYDVKM. Trimming left V 4 bases short and J 0 bases short, with 16 bases between. The CDR3 totals 16 residues.

The J gene is TRBJ2-7, the V gene TRBV28; no reliable D call. The sequencing sample was made of blood. The receptor was isolated from a human donor in good health. The CDR3 DNA follows: TGTGCCAGCAGTTCCCGACCTCCAAGGCTCTCCTACGAGCAGTACTTC. This sequence encodes CASSSRPPRLSYEQYF.